The 30 T cell receptor beta chains presented below share a single source sample, sequenced in a study of beta chain features in type 1 diabetes. Study outcomes and limitations: Researchers report that Type 1 diabetes patients had moderately but significantly shorter TCRB CDR3s across all four CD4+ subsets.

Since all of the isolated RNA was reverse transcribed, expressed TCRB transcripts were what got sequenced. Sequencing was performed with immunoSEQ multiplex PCR; in TCRdb, only in-frame clones are kept and a portion is missing. In the table there are 350,000 to 450,000 clones, 10% to 15% of which are singletons. These receptors have no known antigen. The specimen sequenced was naive CD4+ T cells from blood. These receptors all stem from a woman aged 18-29 years with type 1 diabetes.

The rearrangement joins TRBV14 to TRBJ2-1; 10 bases are shared with TRBD2. This CDR3 spans 13 amino acids. Per germline, CDR1 SGHDN and CDR2 FVKESK. Trimming at V came to 3 bases and at J to 12 bases, leaving 5 bases not matched to a gene. CDR3 DNA: TGTGCCAGCAGCCAGGGGACTAGCGAGTTGCAGTTCTTC. It specifies CASSQGTSELQFF.

This clone was picked up a small number of times. The gene calls are TRBV7-2 and TRBJ2-3; a weak D match, TRBD2 (5 bases). Trimming removed 0 bases at V and 6 bases at J, with 16 bases between. CDR3 length: 16 residues. Germline lookup yields CDR1 SGHTA and CDR2 FQGNSA. CDR3: CASSLAPLRWRDTQYF. CDR3 bases: TGTGCCAGCAGCTTAGCGCCTTTGAGGTGGAGGGATACGCAGTATTTT.

The chain couples TRBV5-4 to TRBJ1-2; tentative D call: TRBD1 (5 bases). This CDR3 is 14 amino acids long. The germline V gene has CDR1 SGHNT and CDR2 YYREEE (reference sequence). Trimming left V 0 bases short and J 4 bases short, with 10 bases between. The CDR3 DNA follows: TGTGCCAGCAGCTTGGATGGGGCCGGCTATGGCTACACCTTC. Protein sequence: CASSLDGAGYGYTF.

This chain uses TRBV20-1 with TRBJ1-1; D gene unclear. The CDR3 totals 11 residues. The germline gives CDR1 DFQATT, CDR2 SNEGSKA (reference sequence). V shed 5 bases and J shed 4 bases, with 8 bases lying between them. The CDR3 DNA follows: TGCAGTGCTCCCGGAGGCACTGAAGCTTTCTTT. This codes for CSAPGGTEAFF.

In this sample, this clone turned up a few times. The chain joins TRBV19 to TRBJ1-5, with D tentatively TRBD1 (6 bases). Trimming took off 5 bases at V and 6 bases at J, with 14 bases between the two ends. The germline V gene has CDR1 LNHDA and CDR2 SQIVND (reference sequence). The CDR3 sequence is 14 residues long. The CDR3 DNA sequence: TGTGCCAGTAGTCTACAGGGTACCAGTCAGCCCCAGCATTTT. It is translated as CASSLQGTSQPQHF.

This clone appeared a few times. The genes are TRBV25-1 and TRBJ1-4, with no clear D. The germline CDR1 and CDR2 sequences are MGHDK and SYGVNS. Trimming took off 3 bases at V and 5 bases at J, with 10 bases between the two ends. The CDR3 consists of 14 residues. In DNA, the CDR3 is TGTGCCAGCAGTGATTCTCGGTCAAATGAAAAACTGTTTTTT. Translation gives CASSDSRSNEKLFF.

The chain carries TRBV7-9 and TRBJ2-1; the D is unclear. Trimming removed 11 bases from V and 4 bases from J, with 12 bases in between. CDR1 is SEHNR and CDR2 is FQNEAQ in the germline V gene (reference sequence). The CDR3 spans 12 residues. In DNA, the CDR3 is TGTGCCTTGCAGCGCTTATACAATGAGCAGTTCTTC. Amino acids: CALQRLYNEQFF.

V gene TRBV7-9 combines with J gene TRBJ2-1, with 12 bases that match TRBD1. After removal of 5 bases from V and 6 bases from J, the junction contained 5 bases not matched to a gene. Germline CDR1 is SEHNR and CDR2 is FQNEAQ (reference sequence). The CDR3 spans 15 residues. This CDR3 is CASSRGQGAVNEQFF. CDR3 DNA sequence: TGTGCCAGCAGCCGGGGACAGGGGGCCGTCAATGAGCAGTTCTTC.

This clone appeared a few times. This chain joins TRBV19 and TRBJ1-3; D remains ambiguous. Trimming took off 3 bases at V and 4 bases at J, with 10 bases between the two ends. Germline CDR1 and CDR2: LNHDA and SQIVND (reference sequence). This CDR3 has 14 amino acids. Written as DNA, the CDR3 is TGTGCCAGTAGTATCGAAACAACCGGAAACACCATATATTTT. Protein: CASSIETTGNTIYF.

This clone occurred a few times. The CDR3 DNA follows: TGTGCCAGCAGCCAACCCCGACAGGGGAATGAGCAGTTCTTC. Residues: CASSQPRQGNEQFF. The chain joins TRBV7-9 to TRBJ2-1, with 8 bases fitting TRBD1. This CDR3 has 14 amino acids. From germline, CDR1 is SEHNR and CDR2 FQNEAQ (reference sequence). Losses at the gene ends were 5 bases for V and 7 bases for J; bases not matched to a gene: 7.

This clone was found a few times. This sequence joins TRBV15 and TRBJ2-7, with D possibly being TRBD2 (5 bases). CDR3 length: 13 amino acids. The V end lost 2 bases, the J end lost 6 bases, and 11 bases lay between the germline ends. The germline V gene has CDR1 LNHNV and CDR2 YYDKDF (reference sequence). The chain's CDR3 is CATSRLNGGEQYF. CDR3 nucleotides: TGTGCCACCAGCAGACTCAACGGAGGCGAGCAGTACTTC. The full variable domain, rest sourced from reference TRBV15 and TRBJ2-7, is DAMVIQNPRYQVTQFGKPVTLSCSQTLNHNVMYWYQQKSSQAPKLLFHYYDKDFNNEADTPDNFQSRRPNTSFCFLDIRSPGLGDTAMYLCATSRLNGGEQYFGPGTRLTVT.

The J gene is TRBJ1-1, the V gene TRBV25-1; D gene ambiguous. Deletions cut 5 bases from V and 3 bases from J, with 4 bases between. Per germline, CDR1 MGHDK and CDR2 SYGVNS. The CDR3 covers 11 residues. The CDR3 is CASSQDTEAFF. The CDR3 nucleotides are TGTGCCAGCAGTCAGGACACTGAAGCTTTCTTT.

The chain carries TRBV27 and TRBJ2-3, with 7 bases matching TRBD1. This CDR3 has 14 residues. Germline CDR1 reads MNHEY; CDR2 reads SMNVEV (reference sequence). J gave up 2 bases and V 5 bases, and 4 bases lay outside the gene matches. The CDR3 protein is CASSRGQNTDTQYF. The CDR3 bases are TGTGCCAGCAGTCGGGGACAGAACACAGATACGCAGTATTTT.

The chain employs TRBV14 and TRBJ2-7, with D possibly TRBD2 on 6 matching bases. Between the trimmed V and J ends, which lost 0 bases and 5 bases, there was a span of 11 bases. This CDR3 region has 14 residues. CDR1 and CDR2 (germline): SGHDN, FVKESK. In DNA, the CDR3 is TGTGCCAGCAGCCAAGATCCCGGGAGCCACGAGCAGTACTTC. It yields the protein CASSQDPGSHEQYF.

This clone was seen more than once but under ten times. The J gene is TRBJ2-7, the V gene TRBV18; 8 positions match TRBD2. V was pared by 0 bases and J by 6 bases, with 7 bases of the junction left unmatched. This CDR3 comprises 15 residues. Germline V gives CDR1 KGHSH, CDR2 LQKENI. The CDR3 nucleotides are TGTGCCAGCTCACCACCGTCCGGGGGGGGTCTCGAGCAGTACTTC. Protein product: CASSPPSGGGLEQYF.

The CDR3 DNA is TGCGCCAGCAGCTGGGAACAGGGGAACACCATATATTTT. It specifies CASSWEQGNTIYF. The chain combines TRBV5-1 with TRBJ1-3; TRBD1 matches at 7 bases. V dropped 3 bases and J dropped 7; count of bases not matched to a gene: 4. The CDR3 extends over 13 amino acids. Per the germline V gene, CDR1 is SGHRS and CDR2 is YFSETQ.

In its sample, this clone was seen a few times. V is TRBV9 and J is TRBJ2-2; 8 bases are shared with TRBD2. With V trimmed by 2 bases and J by 6 bases, 3 bases remained unmatched. CDR1 and CDR2 (germline): SGDLS, YYNGEE. The CDR3 extends over 14 amino acids. CDR3 DNA sequence: TGTGCCAGCAGCGTCAGCGGGAGTTCCGGGGAGCTGTTTTTT. It encodes CASSVSGSSGELFF.

This clone was picked up a small number of times. The V gene is TRBV5-6, the J gene TRBJ2-3; TRBD1 aligns across 9 bases. V was pared by 0 bases and J by 4 bases, with 0 bases of the junction left unmatched. Per germline, CDR1 SGHDT and CDR2 YYEEEE. This CDR3 is built from 14 residues. The CDR3 protein is CASSLGQGADTQYF. DNA of the CDR3: TGTGCCAGCAGCTTGGGACAGGGGGCAGATACGCAGTATTTT.

CDR3 sequence: CASRASGILSGANVLTF. CDR3 nucleotide sequence: TGCGCCAGCAGGGCTAGCGGGATCCTCTCTGGGGCCAACGTCCTGACTTTC. The rearrangement uses TRBV5-1 and TRBJ2-6; TRBD2 matches 9 bases. V was clipped by 5 bases and J by 0 bases; unmatched bases: 6. CDR1 and CDR2 from the germline V gene are SGHRS and YFSETQ. This CDR3 contains 17 residues.

The J gene is TRBJ2-6, the V gene TRBV7-9, with a weak D call TRBD1 (5 bases). The V and J ends lost 5 bases and 0 bases respectively, with 14 bases between them. Germline loops: CDR1 SEHNR, CDR2 FQNEAQ (reference sequence). The CDR3 is 17 amino acids. CDR3 DNA sequence: TGTGCCAGCAGCCGCCACGCCGACAGCTCTGGGGCCAACGTCCTGACTTTC. Protein: CASSRHADSSGANVLTF.

In this sample, this clone turned up a few times. The rearrangement uses TRBV19 and TRBJ2-5; TRBD1 matches 7 bases. With V trimmed by 4 bases and J by 4 bases, 15 bases remained unmatched. Germline V gene lookup returns CDR1 LNHDA and CDR2 SQIVND (reference sequence). There are 17 residues in the CDR3. This CDR3 reads CASSTAAGRGITETQYF. DNA of the CDR3: TGTGCCAGTAGTACCGCGGCGGGCAGGGGGATTACAGAGACCCAGTACTTC.

This clone was observed a few times. This chain connects TRBV6-5 to TRBJ2-3; 9 bases align to TRBD2. The CDR3 covers 14 residues. The V gene end was trimmed by 5 bases and the J gene end by 6 bases; junction bases not matched to a gene: 6. Germline values: CDR1 MNHEY, CDR2 SVGAGI. In DNA, the CDR3 is TGTGCCAGCAGTCCACAGGCGGGAGGGGATACGCAGTATTTT. This translates into CASSPQAGGDTQYF.

The chain recombines TRBV11-3 with TRBJ2-6, with D unclear. There are 14 residues in the CDR3. Deletions cut 4 bases from V and 4 bases from J, with 8 bases between. Germline loops: CDR1 SGHNT, CDR2 YENEEA. DNA for the CDR3: TGTGCCAGCAGCTCGACAACCGGGGCCAACGTCCTGACTTTC. Translation: CASSSTTGANVLTF. The full variable domain, its missing parts supplied by reference TRBV11-3 and TRBJ2-6, is EAGVVQSPRYKIIEKKQPVAFWCNPISGHNTLYWYLQNLGQGPELLIRYENEEAVDDSQLPKDRFSAERLKGVDSTLKIQPAELGDSAVYLCASSSTTGANVLTFGAGSRLTVL.

The V and J genes are TRBV6-1 and TRBJ2-7, with 8 bases fitting TRBD1. The CDR3 sequence is 14 residues long. CDR1 and CDR2 (germline): MNHNS, SASEGT. The J segment lost 1 base and the V segment lost 8 bases, leaving 7 bases of the junction unmatched. The CDR3 sequence: CASSTGERSYEQYF. In DNA form, the CDR3 reads TGTGCCAGCTCGACAGGGGAAAGATCCTACGAGCAGTACTTC.

This clone has a handful of counts. The chain links TRBV5-4 to TRBJ1-5, with TRBD1 as a possible D gene (6 bases). CDR1 is SGHNT, CDR2 YYREEE, per germline (reference sequence). The CDR3 has 14 residues. V was shortened by 3 bases and J by 1 base, with 8 bases between the two germline ends. The CDR3 DNA reads as TGTGCCAGCAGCTCCGACAGGAGCAATCAGCCCCAGCATTTT. This gives the protein CASSSDRSNQPQHF.

This clone turned up a few times. The J gene is TRBJ2-5, the V gene TRBV5-1, with TRBD2 as a possible D gene (6 bases). Trimming shortened V by 4 bases and J by 1 base, and 11 bases separated the two germline ends. This CDR3 has 14 amino acids. From germline, CDR1 is SGHRS and CDR2 YFSETQ. The CDR3: CASSTGGAQETQYF. As DNA, the CDR3 is TGCGCCAGCAGCACTGGAGGGGCCCAAGAGACCCAGTACTTC. Full variable domain (outside the CDR3, taken from reference TRBV5-1 and TRBJ2-5): KAGVTQTPRYLIKTRGQQVTLSCSPISGHRSVSWYQQTPGQGLQFLFEYFSETQRNKGNFPGRFSGRQFSNSRSEMNVSTLELGDSALYLCASSTGGAQETQYFGPGTRLLVL.

This chain links TRBV7-9 with TRBJ2-7, with D maybe TRBD2 (5 bases). The V end was cut by 5 bases, the J end by 5 bases, with 19 bases between. Germline V gene data show CDR1 as SEHNR and CDR2 as FQNEAQ (reference sequence). This CDR3 is 15 amino acids long. In DNA form, the CDR3 reads TGTGCCAGCAGCCAGGCGGGCACATCCTATGACGAGCAGTACTTC. It is translated as CASSQAGTSYDEQYF.

The CDR3 region is CASSLSGGAAEAFF. In nucleotides, the CDR3 is TGTGCCAGCAGTCTGTCCGGGGGGGCCGCTGAAGCTTTCTTT. The chain links TRBV25-1 to TRBJ1-1; D possibly corresponds to TRBD1 (6 bases). The V gene lost 5 bases and the J gene lost 6 bases, with 16 bases spanning the gap. CDR1 MGHDK and CDR2 SYGVNS come from the germline V gene. The CDR3 totals 14 residues. Variable domain in full (rest from reference TRBV25-1 and TRBJ1-1): EADIYQTPRYLVIGTGKKITLECSQTMGHDKMYWYQQDPGMELHLIHYSYGVNSTEKGDLSSESTVSRIRTEHFPLTLESARPSHTSQYLCASSLSGGAAEAFFGQGTRLTVV.

The chain is built from TRBV7-2 and TRBJ2-7; maybe TRBD1 (5 bases). CDR3 length equals 13 residues. Trimming took off 3 bases at V and 5 bases at J, with 11 bases between the two ends. Germline CDR1 and CDR2: SGHTA and FQGNSA. The DNA of the CDR3 is TGTGCCAGCAGCTTTAATCAGGGTAACGAGCAGTACTTC. This codes for CASSFNQGNEQYF.

This chain uses TRBV29-1 with TRBJ1-5; D call uncertain. CDR1 is SQVTM and CDR2 is ANQGSEA in the germline V gene. V was cut by 5 bases and J by 0 bases, with 11 bases left in between. The CDR3 runs 14 residues. Here the CDR3 reads CSVRETDSNQPQHF. Here the CDR3 DNA reads TGCAGCGTTCGGGAAACGGATAGCAATCAGCCCCAGCATTTT.